This entry describes one TCR beta chain. Its antigen is as yet unknown. Sequencing was performed with immunoSEQ multiplex PCR; in TCRdb, only in-frame clones are kept and a portion is missing. The table shows approximately 150,000 clones, with more than 85% occurring only once. This CDR3 is built from 15 residues. Germline V gene lookup returns CDR1 KGHSH and CDR2 LQKENI. The V and J ends lost 6 bases and 7 bases, in that order; junction bases with no gene match: 9. This specimen belongs to a study of T cell responses to AZD1222 COVID-19 vaccine. General study findings and limits: Just a handful of AZD1222 recipients were seropositive at baseline. Two doses of AZD1222 preceded a rise in Spike-specific TCR breadth and depth. Within unmutated variant regions lay the reported targets of nearly half of spike-specific TCRs.

The chain is built from TRBV18 and TRBJ1-5, with 10 nucleotides matching TRBD1. Sequenced material: peripheral blood, taken on day 0 of MenACWY control vaccination. This clonotype was obtained from an adult in good health. Here the CDR3 DNA reads TGTGCCAGCTCTTATCGACAGGGGGCTAGGCAGCCCCAGCATTTT. This encodes CASSYRQGARQPQHF.